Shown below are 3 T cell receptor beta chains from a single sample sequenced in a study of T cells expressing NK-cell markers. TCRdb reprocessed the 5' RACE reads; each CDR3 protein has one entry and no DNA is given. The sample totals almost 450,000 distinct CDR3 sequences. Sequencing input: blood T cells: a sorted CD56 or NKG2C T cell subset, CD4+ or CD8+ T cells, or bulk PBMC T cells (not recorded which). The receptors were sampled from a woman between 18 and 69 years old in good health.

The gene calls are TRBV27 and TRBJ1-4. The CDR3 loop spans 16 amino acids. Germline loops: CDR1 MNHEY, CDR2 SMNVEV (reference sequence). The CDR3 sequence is CASSLLPSDPREKLFF.

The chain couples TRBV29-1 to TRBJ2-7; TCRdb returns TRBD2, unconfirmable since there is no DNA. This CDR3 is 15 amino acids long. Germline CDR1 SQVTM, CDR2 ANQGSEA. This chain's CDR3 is CSGILAAPSSYEQYF.

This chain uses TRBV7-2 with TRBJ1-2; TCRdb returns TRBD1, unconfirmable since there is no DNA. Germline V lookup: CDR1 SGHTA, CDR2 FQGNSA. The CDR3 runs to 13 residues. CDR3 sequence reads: CASRKQGGDGYTF.